Included here is one TCR beta chain sequence, with context. Antigen specificity is unknown. This sample is drawn from a study of cytomegalovirus exposure and HLA in healthy donors. The PCR made use of 60 Vbeta and 13 Jbeta primers. Clones were read by immunoSEQ multiplex PCR, and TCRdb kept only the in-frame ones, dropping some. The table has about 140,000 clones, 77% seen once. Study-wide results and caveats: Sequence variants that were highly shared formed a cluster that was likely a sequencing artifact.

The receptor was derived from a female donor in good health and CMV-seronegative. The sequenced material came from PBMCs.

In nucleotides, the CDR3 is TGTGCCAGTAGTAGTGACAGGGGGACGGGCGGTACTGAAGCTTTCTTT. Its protein is CASSSDRGTGGTEAFF. The chain couples TRBV19 to TRBJ1-1; 9 bases align to TRBD1. This CDR3 contains 16 residues. The V gene's germline CDR1 is LNHDA and CDR2 SQIVND (reference sequence). The junction had 11 bases not matched to a gene; V was cut back by 4 bases and J by 5 bases. Filled out from reference TRBV19 and TRBJ1-1, the complete variable domain reads DGGITQSPKYLFRKEGQNVTLSCEQNLNHDAMYWYRQDPGQGLRLIYYSQIVNDFQKGDIAEGYSVSREKKESFPLTVTSAQKNPTAFYLCASSSDRGTGGTEAFFGQGTRLTVV.